Listed below are T cell receptor beta chains from one sample, sequenced in a study of T cells after yellow fever vaccination. TCRdb recomputed calls from the 5' RACE reads with MiXCR, one row per CDR3 protein. This table has approximately 85,000 distinct CDR3 sequences, roughly 15% appearing once. The sample consisted of CD8+ T cells not binding an NS4B(214-222) dextramer, sorted from PBMCs, taken 20 to 25 days after the first yellow fever vaccination. These receptor sequences come from a young man who received the YFV17D yellow fever vaccine. Both conserved end residues are part of each CDR3. D genes are given only for firm matches. Not all rows give a size; the values are once, few, many and, for expanded clones, a class.

many | NA | TRBJ1-1 | TRBV7-8 | CASSLYVTEAFF | TGTGCCAGCAGCTTATACGTCACTGAAGCTTTCTTT
NA | TRBD2 | TRBJ2-7 | TRBV10-3 | CAIISRTSGGPYYEQYF | TGTGCCATCATCTCTAGGACTAGCGGGGGTCCGTACTACGAGCAGTACTTC
NA | NA | TRBJ2-1 | TRBV7-3 | CASSLDSGDNEQFF | TGTGCCAGCAGCCTGGACAGCGGGGACAATGAGCAGTTCTTC
NA | NA | TRBJ1-5 | TRBV28 | CASSLVVSGDQPQHF | TGTGCCAGCAGTTTAGTGGTCTCGGGGGATCAGCCCCAGCATTTT
few | NA | TRBJ2-4 | TRBV6-1 | CASSPVGGRWGNIQYF | TGTGCCAGCAGCCCGGTGGGGGGGCGATGGGGAAACATTCAGTACTTC
NA | NA | TRBJ2-1 | TRBV20-1 | CSARDLFSGQNEQFF | TGCAGTGCTAGAGACCTCTTTAGCGGCCAAAATGAGCAGTTCTTC
NA | NA | TRBJ2-7 | TRBV7-2 | CASSLVPTKEQYF | TGTGCCAGCAGCTTAGTACCAACAAAGGAGCAGTACTTC
NA | NA | TRBJ2-1 | TRBV6-2/TRBV6-3 | CASRVTLSSYNEQFF | TGTGCCAGCAGGGTGACTCTAAGCTCCTACAATGAGCAGTTCTTC
NA | NA | TRBJ1-6 | TRBV27 | CASSPGSYNSPLHF | TGTGCCAGCAGTCCAGGCTCCTATAATTCACCCCTCCACTTT
few | TRBD2 | TRBJ2-5 | TRBV12-3/TRBV12-4 | CASSLLVSGGRKTQYF | TGTGCCAGCAGCCTACTGGTTAGCGGGGGGAGGAAGACCCAGTACTTC
few | NA | TRBJ1-1 | TRBV6-1 | CASRIARGTEAFF | TGTGCCAGCAGAATAGCCAGAGGCACTGAAGCTTTCTTT
NA | TRBD1 | TRBJ1-6 | TRBV25-1 | CASSKTGLSPLHF | TGTGCCAGCTCAAAGACAGGGTTATCACCCCTCCACTTT
NA | NA | TRBJ2-7 | TRBV9 | CASSAGGGPSYEQYF | TGTGCCAGCAGCGCCGGAGGCGGGCCATCCTACGAGCAGTACTTC
NA | TRBD1 | TRBJ2-7 | TRBV13 | CASSRGTGSVSEQYF | TGTGCCAGCAGCCGAGGGACAGGGTCGGTCTCCGAGCAGTACTTC
few | NA | TRBJ1-2 | TRBV14 | CASSQVDGGALDGYTF | TGTGCCAGCAGCCAAGTCGACGGAGGGGCCTTGGATGGCTACACCTTC
NA | TRBD2 | TRBJ2-5 | TRBV3-1 | CASSQLADQETQYF | TGTGCCAGCAGCCAACTAGCGGATCAAGAGACCCAGTACTTC
few | NA | TRBJ2-3 | TRBV4-1 | CASSQAVSRLPDTQYF | TGCGCCAGCAGCCAAGCAGTTAGCAGACTCCCAGATACGCAGTATTTT
few | NA | TRBJ2-5 | TRBV30 | CAWRGWAKETQYF | TGTGCCTGGAGGGGCTGGGCAAAAGAGACCCAGTACTTC
NA | TRBD1 | TRBJ1-6 | TRBV6-5 | CASSYGTGGSPLHF | TGTGCCAGCAGTTACGGGACAGGGGGATCACCCCTCCACTTT
NA | NA | TRBJ2-7 | TRBV20-1 | CSARDRDQGSPSGEQYF | TGCAGTGCTAGAGATCGTGATCAGGGGTCCCCCTCGGGCGAGCAGTACTTC
few | TRBD2 | TRBJ2-1 | TRBV4-2 | CASSRWGGSYNEQFF | TGTGCCAGCAGCCGTTGGGGGGGCTCCTACAATGAGCAGTTCTTC
NA | TRBD1 | TRBJ2-2 | TRBV19 | CASSTRGTGFGELFF | TGTGCCAGTAGTACCCGGGGGACAGGGTTCGGGGAGCTGTTTTTT
few | NA | TRBJ2-3 | TRBV4-1 | CASSQERASTDTQYF | TGCGCCAGCAGCCAAGAAAGGGCTAGCACAGATACGCAGTATTTT
NA | TRBD1 | TRBJ2-5 | TRBV5-1 | CASSLWVSGGMEETQYF | TGCGCCAGCAGCTTGTGGGTCTCAGGGGGCATGGAAGAGACCCAGTACTTC
NA | NA | TRBJ2-2 | TRBV4-1 | CASSQGGWTDTGELFF | TGCGCCAGCAGCCAAGGGGGTTGGACAGACACCGGGGAGCTGTTTTTT
few | NA | TRBJ2-1 | TRBV4-1 | CASTEATGFPYNEQFF | TGCGCCAGCACCGAGGCTACGGGATTTCCCTACAATGAGCAGTTCTTC
NA | NA | TRBJ2-1 | TRBV12-5 | CASGLTGNEQFF | TGTGCTAGTGGTTTAACAGGCAATGAGCAGTTCTTC
NA | NA | TRBJ1-4 | TRBV6-6 | CASSPRAREKLFF | TGTGCCAGCAGTCCTAGGGCTCGTGAAAAACTGTTTTTT
NA | TRBD2 | TRBJ2-1 | TRBV5-1 | CASRLAGSSYNEQFF | TGCGCCAGCAGGTTAGCGGGGAGCTCCTACAATGAGCAGTTCTTC
few | NA | TRBJ1-2 | TRBV6-2/TRBV6-3 | CASSYTNNYGYTF | TGTGCCAGCAGTTACACGAACAACTATGGCTACACCTTC
few | TRBD1 | TRBJ1-2 | TRBV6-2/TRBV6-3 | CASSDWTGWNGYTF | TGTGCCAGCAGTGACTGGACAGGGTGGAATGGCTACACCTTC
NA | NA | TRBJ1-2 | TRBV19 | CASKNYGYTF | TGTGCCAGTAAGAACTATGGCTACACCTTC
NA | TRBD1 | TRBJ2-1 | TRBV4-1 | CASSQVGQGQYEQFF | TGCGCCAGCAGCCAAGTCGGACAGGGACAGTATGAGCAGTTCTTC
few | NA | TRBJ1-2 | TRBV7-8 | CASSPPGSGYTF | TGTGCCAGCAGCCCTCCGGGTTCTGGCTACACCTTC
few | TRBD2 | TRBJ2-1 | TRBV19 | CASSITAGDYNEQFF | TGTGCCAGTAGTATAACGGCGGGGGACTACAATGAGCAGTTCTTC
NA | TRBD2 | TRBJ2-7 | TRBV11-2 | CASSLEPGLGFWHEQYF | TGTGCCAGCAGCTTAGAACCCGGACTAGGTTTTTGGCACGAGCAGTACTTC
few | NA | TRBJ2-7 | TRBV29-1 | CSVGLFPEQYF | TGCAGCGTTGGACTATTCCCCGAGCAGTACTTC
few | NA | TRBJ2-7 | TRBV19 | CASSVRGAHEQYF | TGTGCCAGTAGTGTCCGGGGGGCCCACGAGCAGTACTTC
few | NA | TRBJ2-7 | TRBV27 | CASSPVGSSYEQYF | TGTGCCAGCAGTCCTGTTGGGAGCTCCTACGAGCAGTACTTC
few | NA | TRBJ2-1 | TRBV6-1 | CASTPLGGSYNEQFF | TGTGCCAGCACCCCCCTAGGGGGTTCCTACAATGAGCAGTTCTTC
NA | NA | TRBJ2-7 | TRBV5-6 | CASSLAGTLYEQYF | TGTGCCAGCAGCTTGGCCGGCACACTCTACGAGCAGTACTTC
NA | NA | TRBJ1-1 | TRBV4-1 | CASSPKVNTEAFF | TGCGCCAGCAGCCCCAAAGTGAACACTGAAGCTTTCTTT
few | NA | TRBJ2-3 | TRBV5-5 | CASSMGTSTDTQYF | TGTGCCAGCAGCATGGGGACTAGCACAGATACGCAGTATTTT
few | TRBD1 | TRBJ2-2 | TRBV7-8 | CASRNIQGAGTGELFF | TGTGCCAGCAGAAATATACAGGGGGCAGGCACCGGGGAGCTGTTTTTT
NA | NA | TRBJ2-5 | TRBV11-1 | CASTLTETQETQYF | TGTGCCAGCACCTTGACGGAAACTCAAGAGACCCAGTACTTC
NA | NA | TRBJ2-5 | TRBV29-1 | CSVEGGVETQYF | TGCAGCGTTGAAGGGGGGGTGGAGACCCAGTACTTC
NA | TRBD1 | TRBJ2-7 | TRBV4-1 | CASSQEDRGGSYEQYF | TGCGCCAGCAGCCAAGAAGACAGGGGGGGCTCCTACGAGCAGTACTTC
few | NA | TRBJ1-5 | TRBV7-2 | CASSLDRDSNQPQHF | TGTGCCAGCAGCTTAGACAGGGATAGCAATCAGCCCCAGCATTTT
few | NA | TRBJ2-2 | TRBV9 | CASSTSPGQVNTGELFF | TGTGCCAGCAGCACCTCTCCGGGACAAGTAAACACCGGGGAGCTGTTTTTT
NA | NA | TRBJ2-7 | TRBV29-1 | CSADGGNNEQYF | TGCAGCGCGGACGGAGGGAATAACGAGCAGTACTTC
many | NA | TRBJ2-7 | TRBV4-1 | CASRSQTWDEQYF | TGCGCCAGCAGGTCTCAAACTTGGGACGAGCAGTACTTC